This TCR beta chain was identified in a study of control samples from healthy donors and cancer patients. The protocol was immunoSEQ multiplex PCR, while the TCRdb copy is restricted to in-frame clones and leaves out a portion. This table has roughly 120,000 clones, 85% to 95% appearing once. This clonotype was sampled from a man aged 45-60 years with head and neck cancer. The material sequenced was PBMCs.

The CDR3 nucleotides are TGTGCCAGCAGCCCTAGGGGACAGGGCTCGATCTACGAGCAGTACTTC. This encodes CASSPRGQGSIYEQYF. This chain uses TRBV5-4 with TRBJ2-7; 9 positions agree with TRBD1. The CDR3 sequence is 16 residues long. V was clipped by 4 bases and J by 3 bases; unmatched bases: 11. The germline gives CDR1 SGHNT, CDR2 YYREEE (reference sequence). The variable domain in full, completed from reference TRBV5-4 and TRBJ2-7, reads ETGVTQSPTHLIKTRGQQVTLRCSSQSGHNTVSWYQQALGQGPQFIFQYYREEENGRGNFPPRFSGLQFPNYSSELNVNALELDDSALYLCASSPRGQGSIYEQYFGPGTRLTVT.